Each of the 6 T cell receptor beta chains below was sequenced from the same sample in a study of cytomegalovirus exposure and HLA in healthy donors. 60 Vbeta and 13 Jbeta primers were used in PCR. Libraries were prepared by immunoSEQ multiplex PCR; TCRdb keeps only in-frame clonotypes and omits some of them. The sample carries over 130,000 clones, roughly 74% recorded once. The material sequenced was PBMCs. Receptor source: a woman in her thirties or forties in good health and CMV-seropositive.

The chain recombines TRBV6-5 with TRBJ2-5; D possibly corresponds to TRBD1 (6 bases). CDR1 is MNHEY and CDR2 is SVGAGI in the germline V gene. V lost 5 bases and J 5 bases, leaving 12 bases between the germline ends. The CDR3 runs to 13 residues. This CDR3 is CASSENRAETQYF. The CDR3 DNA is TGTGCCAGCAGTGAGAACAGGGCGGAGACCCAGTACTTC.

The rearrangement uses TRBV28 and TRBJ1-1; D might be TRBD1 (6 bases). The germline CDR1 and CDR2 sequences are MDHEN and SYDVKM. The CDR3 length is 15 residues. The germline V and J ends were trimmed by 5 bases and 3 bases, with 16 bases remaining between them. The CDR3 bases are TGTGCCAGCAGTCCCCAAATACAGGGCCACACTGAAGCTTTCTTT. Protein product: CASSPQIQGHTEAFF.

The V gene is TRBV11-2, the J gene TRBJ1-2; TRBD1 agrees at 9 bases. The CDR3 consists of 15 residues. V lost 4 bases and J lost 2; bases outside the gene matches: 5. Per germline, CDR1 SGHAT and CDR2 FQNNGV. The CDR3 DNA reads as TGTGCCAGCAGCTCCCGGACAGGGGCCAACTATGGCTACACCTTC. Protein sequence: CASSSRTGANYGYTF.

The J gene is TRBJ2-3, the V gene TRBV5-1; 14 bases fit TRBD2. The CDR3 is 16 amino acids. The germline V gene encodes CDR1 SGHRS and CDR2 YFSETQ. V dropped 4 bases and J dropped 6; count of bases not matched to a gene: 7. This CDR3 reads CASSVGLAGDGDTQYF. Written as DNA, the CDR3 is TGCGCCAGCAGCGTGGGACTAGCGGGAGATGGCGATACGCAGTATTTT.

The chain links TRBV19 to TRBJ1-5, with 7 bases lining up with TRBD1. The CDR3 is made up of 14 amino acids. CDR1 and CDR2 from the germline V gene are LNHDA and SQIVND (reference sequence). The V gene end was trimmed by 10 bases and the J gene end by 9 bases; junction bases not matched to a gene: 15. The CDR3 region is CATRSGQRSRPQHF. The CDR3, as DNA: TGTGCCACCCGGTCGGGACAGAGGTCAAGGCCCCAGCATTTT. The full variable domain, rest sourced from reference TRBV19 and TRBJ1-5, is DGGITQSPKYLFRKEGQNVTLSCEQNLNHDAMYWYRQDPGQGLRLIYYSQIVNDFQKGDIAEGYSVSREKKESFPLTVTSAQKNPTAFYLCATRSGQRSRPQHFGDGTRLSIL.

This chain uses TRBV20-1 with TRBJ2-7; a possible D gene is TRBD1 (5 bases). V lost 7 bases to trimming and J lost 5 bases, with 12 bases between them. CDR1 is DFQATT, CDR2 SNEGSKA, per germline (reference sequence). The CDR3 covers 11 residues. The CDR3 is CSGQGYNEQYF. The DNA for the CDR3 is TGCAGTGGGCAGGGATACAACGAGCAGTACTTC.